Sequencing of this T cell receptor (beta chain) was carried out in a study of T-cell reconstitution after alpha-beta-depleted transplantation in children. Study outcomes and limitations: One year after transplant, T-cell counts and diversity came mostly from newly produced T cells. The study reportedly traced alpha-beta T cells about two months after transplant to several hundred expanded graft clones. Some patients' high day-60 TCRbeta diversity was traced to surviving recipient T cells and thymic progenitors.

To note about this clonotype: Its specificity is not known.

In germline, CDR1 is MNHNS, CDR2 SASEGT. The CDR3 length is 14 residues. The V end lost 11 bases, the J end lost 0 bases, and 15 bases lay between the germline ends. Preparation of the TCRbeta library used unique molecular identifiers. Each CDR3 protein is one row after TCRdb ran MiXCR on the PCR reads. The sample has about 76,000 distinct CDR3 sequences, 13% to 15% seen once. The starting material was PBMCs, mostly from graft donor cells, obtained 180 days after TCRalphabeta/CD19-depleted stem cell transplant. This chain links TRBV6-1 with TRBJ2-3; unclear D gene. This TCR came from a male patient under 10 years old who had a stem cell transplant for acute lymphoblastic leukemia, so the T cells may come from the graft donor. DNA for the CDR3: TGTGCCGTCTCCCCGAATCTTAGCACAGATACGCAGTATTTT. This sequence encodes CAVSPNLSTDTQYF.